These 29 T cell receptor beta chains were sequenced from one sample in a study of CD8 T cells in ankylosing spondylitis. TCRdb used MiXCR to reprocess the 5' RACE reads, holding one entry per CDR3 protein. This table has under 200,000 distinct CDR3 sequences, 13% appearing once. The specimen was blood, either unsorted or a sorted T cell fraction (not recorded which). Receptor source: a female donor with ankylosing spondylitis or in good health (not recorded which).

This clonotype was counted at least ten times. This chain links TRBV6-2 or TRBV6-3 with TRBJ2-1; D possibly uses TRBD1 or TRBD2 (5 bases each). V lost 2 bases and J 15 bases, leaving 11 bases between the germline ends. Germline CDR1 is MNHEY and CDR2 is SVGEGT. The CDR3 consists of 11 residues. CDR3 DNA sequence: TGTGCCAGCAGTTACGGGCCGAGGGGGTTCTTC. Translating it yields CASSYGPRGFF.

This sequence joins TRBV7-3 and TRBJ1-1, with 8 bases lining up with TRBD1. This CDR3 is built from 15 residues. V shed 5 bases, J shed 4 bases, and the junction held 9 bases outside the gene matches. CDR1 and CDR2 (germline): SGHTA, FQGTGA. For the CDR3, the DNA is TGTGCCAGCAGCGTCTCAGGGGGCAAGGGCACTGAAGCTTTCTTT. This encodes CASSVSGGKGTEAFF.

The V gene is TRBV20-1, the J gene TRBJ2-7; D perhaps matches TRBD2 (7 bases). CDR3 length equals 14 residues. CDR1 is DFQATT, CDR2 SNEGSKA, per germline (reference sequence). Trimming removed 4 bases from V and 3 bases from J, with 16 bases in between. CDR3 protein: CSATPLGGGYEQYF. The DNA of the CDR3 is TGCAGTGCTACCCCCCTAGGGGGGGGCTACGAGCAGTACTTC.

Many counts were recorded for this clonotype. The genes are TRBV7-6 and TRBJ2-7; 7 nucleotides align to TRBD2. This CDR3 is built from 16 residues. Germline V CDR1 and CDR2: SGHVS, FNYEAQ. The V segment lost 1 base and the J segment 7 bases; nucleotides outside the gene matches: 13. CDR3 loop: CASSLVVAGEGVEQYF. As DNA, the CDR3 is TGTGCCAGCAGCTTAGTGGTGGCGGGGGAAGGGGTTGAGCAGTACTTC.

The V gene is TRBV4-2, the J gene TRBJ2-6; D is possibly TRBD2 (6 bases). There are 19 residues in the CDR3. Germline V gives CDR1 LGHNA, CDR2 YNFKEQ. V was pared by 0 bases and J by 2 bases, with 17 bases between. The CDR3 here is CASSQDTLGGDPGANVLTF. The CDR3, as DNA: TGTGCCAGCAGCCAAGATACTTTGGGGGGTGATCCTGGGGCCAACGTCCTGACTTTC.

Comment on this clonotype: A much larger clone differs from this one at a single base, so this may be a read error. The chain recombines TRBV7-2 with TRBJ1-2; perhaps TRBD1 as D (6 bases). There are 15 residues in the CDR3. Germline-derived CDR1 and CDR2 are SGHTA and FQGNSA. The CDR3 here is CAGSRNPQGTDGYTF. The DNA for the CDR3 is TGTGCCGGCAGCCGAAACCCACAGGGTACGGATGGCTACACCTTC. The full variable domain, completed using reference TRBV7-2 and TRBJ1-2, is GAGVSQSPSNKVTEKGKDVELRCDPISGHTALYWYRQSLGQGLEFLIYFQGNSAPDKSGLPSDRFSAERTGGSVSTLTIQRTQQEDSAVYLCAGSRNPQGTDGYTFGSGTRLTVV.

The table lists this clonotype with many counts. The gene calls are TRBV9 and TRBJ2-7; no firm D call. The CDR3 is 14 residues long. The V gene's germline CDR1 is SGDLS and CDR2 YYNGEE. Trimming pared 0 bases from V and 6 bases from J, leaving 13 bases between. The CDR3 region has the DNA TGTGCCAGCAGCGTAGATTCCGGGTTGGGCGAGCAGTACTTC. It specifies CASSVDSGLGEQYF.

The chain recombines TRBV7-2 with TRBJ2-7; TRBD2 matches 11 bases. The CDR3 is made up of 15 amino acids. Losses at the gene ends were 5 bases for V and 0 bases for J; bases not matched to a gene: 3. Germline assignment: CDR1 SGHTA and CDR2 FQGNSA. The CDR3 sequence is CASSTSGGNSYEQYF. CDR3 sequence (DNA): TGTGCCAGCAGCACTAGCGGGGGAAACTCCTACGAGCAGTACTTC.

The V call is TRBV3-1, the J call TRBJ2-2, with TRBD2 matching 7 bases. CDR3 length: 16 amino acids. Germline V gives CDR1 LGHDT, CDR2 YNNKEL (reference sequence). The ends lost 4 bases at V and 2 bases at J; junction bases unmatched: 7. CDR3 residues: CASSPGSGANTGELFF. In DNA, the CDR3 is TGTGCCAGCAGCCCGGGGAGCGGGGCCAACACCGGGGAGCTGTTTTTT. Based on the CDR3 plus reference TRBV3-1 and TRBJ2-2, the full variable domain is DTAVSQTPKYLVTQMGNDKSIKCEQNLGHDTMYWYKQDSKKFLKIMFSYNNKELIINETVPNRFSPKSPDKAHLNLHINSLELGDSAVYFCASSPGSGANTGELFFGEGSRLTVL.

This sequence joins TRBV6-6 and TRBJ1-5, with no clear D. The CDR3 has 13 residues. With 8 bases removed from V and 2 bases from J, the gap between germline ends came to 10 bases. Germline CDR1 is MNHNY and CDR2 is SVGAGI (reference sequence). For the CDR3, the DNA is TGTGCCAGCGTCATAATTGGCAATCAGCCCCAGCATTTT. It codes for CASVIIGNQPQHF.

The DNA for the CDR3 is TGCAGTGCTCCGAGGACCGGCGAGCAGTACTTC. Translation gives CSAPRTGEQYF. V gene TRBV20-1 combines with J gene TRBJ2-7; D gene uncertain. This CDR3 region has 11 residues. Germline CDR1 is DFQATT and CDR2 is SNEGSKA (reference sequence). The ends were cut back, 5 bases at V and 6 bases at J, with 11 bases in the middle.

This clonotype was recorded at least ten times. The chain uses TRBV6-2 or TRBV6-3 and TRBJ2-2; D is perhaps TRBD1 or TRBD2 (5 bases each). Between the trimmed V and J ends, which lost 4 bases and 1 base, there was a span of 19 bases. The CDR3 covers 18 residues. CDR1 is MNHEY, CDR2 SVGEGT, per germline. In DNA, the CDR3 is TGTGCCAGCAGTTCCATACGGTGGGACGGTGTGAACACCGGGGAGCTGTTTTTT. Translated, it gives CASSSIRWDGVNTGELFF.

This clonotype was recorded at least ten times. The chain links TRBV12-3 or TRBV12-4 to TRBJ2-1; 9 bases agree with TRBD1. V was pared by 5 bases and J by 10 bases, with 6 bases of the junction left unmatched. The CDR3 consists of 13 residues. This CDR3 reads CASSLRTGEEQFF. As DNA, the CDR3 is TGTGCCAGCAGTCTGAGGACAGGGGAAGAGCAGTTCTTC.

There are many counts of this clonotype. V usage is TRBV29-1 and J usage is TRBJ2-3; 9 nucleotides align to TRBD1. Germline CDR1 is SQVTM and CDR2 is ANQGSEA. CDR3 length: 16 amino acids. J gave up 3 bases and V 6 bases, and 13 bases lay outside the gene matches. The CDR3 DNA sequence: TGCAGCGTCAGCATCGGACAGGGGAGGTCGACAGATACGCAGTATTTT. Amino acids: CSVSIGQGRSTDTQYF.

Many counts were recorded for this clonotype. The genes are TRBV10-3 and TRBJ1-5; D perhaps matches TRBD1 (6 bases). This CDR3 has 13 amino acids. Germline CDR1 ENHRY, CDR2 SYGVKD. Trimming stripped 7 bases from V and 7 bases from J, with 14 bases between. CDR3 coding DNA: TGTGCCATCACCGCGGACAGCGGGCAGCCCCAGCATTTT. Its translation is CAITADSGQPQHF.

A note on this clonotype: This clone may be a read error of a much larger clone one base away. The chain has TRBV20-1 and TRBJ2-3; possibly TRBD2 for D (5 bases). The CDR3 contains 12 residues. Looked up from germline, CDR1 is DFQATT and CDR2 is SNEGSKA (reference sequence). CDR3 sequence: CSTSFGTDTQYF. CDR3 bases: TGCAGTACTAGTTTTGGGACAGATACGCAGTATTTT.

This clonotype was observed many times. The genes are TRBV20-1 and TRBJ2-7, with D possibly being TRBD1 (5 bases). Germline V gives CDR1 DFQATT, CDR2 SNEGSKA (reference sequence). V shed 0 bases and J shed 3 bases, with 9 bases lying between them. CDR3 size: 13 residues. In DNA form, the CDR3 reads TGCAGTGCTAGAGACGGACACCACTACGAGCAGTACTTC. It yields the protein CSARDGHHYEQYF.

This clonotype occurred a few times. This sequence joins TRBV2 and TRBJ2-5, with D unclear. Germline CDR1 is SNHLY and CDR2 is FYNNEI. The CDR3 is made up of 13 amino acids. V dropped 5 bases and J dropped 7 bases, with 14 bases sitting between them. The DNA for the CDR3 is TGTGCCAGCAGTACCGACTCCAGCCGGACCCAGTACTTC. Its protein product is CASSTDSSRTQYF.

This clonotype was seen at least ten times. J is TRBJ2-7 and V is TRBV7-2, with TRBD2 matching over 9 bases. With 5 bases clipped from V and 0 bases from J, the junction kept 5 bases outside the gene matches. This CDR3 contains 15 residues. Germline V gene sequence: CDR1 SGHTA, CDR2 FQGNSA. The CDR3 nucleotides read TGTGCCAGCAGCCCGACTAGCGGTAACTCCTACGAGCAGTACTTC. Protein: CASSPTSGNSYEQYF.

The table lists this clonotype with many counts. V is TRBV5-1 and J is TRBJ1-6; tentative D call: TRBD1 (6 bases). V lost 0 bases and J 5 bases, leaving 9 bases between the germline ends. The CDR3 consists of 15 residues. Germline CDR1 reads SGHRS; CDR2 reads YFSETQ. CDR3 in amino acids: CASSLERGDNSPLHF. The DNA of the CDR3 is TGCGCCAGCAGCTTGGAGAGGGGGGATAATTCACCCCTCCACTTT.

This clonotype was counted only a few times. V and J are TRBV5-1 and TRBJ2-7; D assignment may be TRBD1 or TRBD2 (5 bases each). Trimming took off 7 bases at V and 6 bases at J, with 14 bases between the two ends. Germline V lookup: CDR1 SGHRS, CDR2 YFSETQ. This CDR3 region has 12 residues. The CDR3 nucleotides read TGCGCCAGCCGGGACCCATCAAGCGAGCAGTACTTC. Its protein is CASRDPSSEQYF.

The genes are TRBV30 and TRBJ1-2; no reliable D call. Germline V gives CDR1 GTSNPN, CDR2 SVGIG (reference sequence). Trimming took 3 bases from V and 8 from J, leaving 22 bases between them. CDR3 length: 15 residues. CDR3 loop: CAWRAAAGLIGGYTF. For the CDR3, the DNA is TGTGCCTGGAGGGCCGCGGCAGGCCTTATTGGCGGCTACACCTTC.

At least ten counts were recorded for this clonotype. The chain is built from TRBV10-3 and TRBJ1-2, with a weak D call TRBD1 (5 bases). The CDR3 spans 13 residues. The germline gives CDR1 ENHRY, CDR2 SYGVKD. V was shortened by 5 bases and J by 0 bases, with 7 bases between the two germline ends. CDR3 nucleotides: TGTGCCATCAGTCTAGGGGCTAACTATGGCTACACCTTC. Its protein is CAISLGANYGYTF.

This clonotype was detected many times. This rearrangement joins TRBV20-1 to TRBJ2-3, with 11 positions matching TRBD2. The J segment lost 4 bases and the V segment lost 4 bases, leaving 7 bases of the junction unmatched. The V gene's germline CDR1 is DFQATT and CDR2 SNEGSKA (reference sequence). CDR3 length: 15 amino acids. CDR3 amino acids: CSAKAGTSGSDTQYF. The CDR3 coding sequence is TGCAGTGCTAAGGCTGGGACTAGCGGCTCAGATACGCAGTATTTT.

The chain carries TRBV30 and TRBJ1-4; no definite D call. This CDR3 is built from 12 residues. Trimming removed 4 bases from V and 6 bases from J, with 9 bases in between. CDR1 is GTSNPN, CDR2 SVGIG, per germline (reference sequence). CDR3 bases: TGTGCCTGGAACGGTCAGGATGAAAAACTGTTTTTT. Residues: CAWNGQDEKLFF.

This clonotype was found many times. The chain has TRBV5-1 and TRBJ2-3; the D gene is possibly TRBD2 (6 bases). Germline lookup yields CDR1 SGHRS and CDR2 YFSETQ. The CDR3 totals 14 residues. The V gene lost 2 bases and the J gene lost 0 bases, with 7 bases spanning the gap. DNA for the CDR3: TGCGCCAGCAGCTTTGCGGGAAGCACAGATACGCAGTATTTT. Its translation is CASSFAGSTDTQYF.

This clonotype appeared a few times. The rearrangement uses TRBV7-8 and TRBJ2-3, with a weak D call TRBD1 (5 bases). Germline CDR1 is SGHVS and CDR2 is FQNEAQ. This CDR3 is built from 17 residues. Deletions cut 0 bases from V and 3 bases from J, with 16 bases between. The DNA of the CDR3 is TGTGCCAGCAGCTTAGCGTCGCAGGGCATGGTAACAGATACGCAGTATTTT. Translation: CASSLASQGMVTDTQYF.

V is TRBV7-9 and J is TRBJ2-7; D may be TRBD1 or TRBD2 (5 bases each). Trimming removed 6 bases at V and 7 bases at J, with 10 bases between. Germline CDR1 reads SEHNR; CDR2 reads FQNEAQ (reference sequence). This CDR3 has 11 amino acids. The CDR3 sequence: CASRGWGEQYF. CDR3 DNA sequence: TGTGCCAGCAGGGGGTGGGGGGAGCAGTACTTC.

V gene TRBV20-1 combines with J gene TRBJ2-1, with D uncertain. CDR1 and CDR2 (germline): DFQATT, SNEGSKA (reference sequence). The CDR3 has 15 amino acids. V was cut by 1 base and J by 0 bases, with 10 bases left in between. CDR3 residues: CSARGNPSSYNEQFF. The CDR3 DNA reads TGCAGTGCTAGAGGAAATCCGAGCTCCTACAATGAGCAGTTCTTC.